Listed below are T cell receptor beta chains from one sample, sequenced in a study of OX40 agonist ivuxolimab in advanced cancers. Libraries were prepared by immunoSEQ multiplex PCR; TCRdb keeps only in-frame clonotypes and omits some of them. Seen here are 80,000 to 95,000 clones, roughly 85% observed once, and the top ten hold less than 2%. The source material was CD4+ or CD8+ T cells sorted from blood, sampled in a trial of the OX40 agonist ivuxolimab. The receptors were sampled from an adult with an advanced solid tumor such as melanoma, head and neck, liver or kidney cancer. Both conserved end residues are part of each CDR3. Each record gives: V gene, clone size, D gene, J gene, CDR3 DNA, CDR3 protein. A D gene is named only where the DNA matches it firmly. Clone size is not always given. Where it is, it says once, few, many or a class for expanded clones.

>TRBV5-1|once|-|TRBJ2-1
TGCGCCAGCAGCTCGGAGACAGGATCCTCCTACAATGAGCAGTTCTTC
CASSSETGSSYNEQFF
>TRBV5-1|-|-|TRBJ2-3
TGCGCCAGCAGAAAAACAGGGTCAGATACGCAGTATTTT
CASRKTGSDTQYF
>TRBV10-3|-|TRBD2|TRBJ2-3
TGTGCCATCAGGGGGACTAGCGGGGGGGCCCCAATGGGAGATACGCAGTATTTT
CAIRGTSGGAPMGDTQYF
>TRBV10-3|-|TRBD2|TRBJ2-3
TGTGCCATCAGTGAGTCCCTGACTAGCGGGGGGTCCACAGATACGCAGTATTTT
CAISESLTSGGSTDTQYF
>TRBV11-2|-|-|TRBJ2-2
TGTGCCAGCAGCTTTTCTGACATCACCGGGGAGCTGTTTTTT
CASSFSDITGELFF
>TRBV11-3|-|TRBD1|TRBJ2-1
TGTGCCAGCAGCCCGGACAGGGGGTCCTACAATGAGCAGTTCTTC
CASSPDRGSYNEQFF
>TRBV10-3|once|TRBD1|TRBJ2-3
TGTGCCATCAGTGGGACAGGGGGTCACGATACGCAGTATTTT
CAISGTGGHDTQYF
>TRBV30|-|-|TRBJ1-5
TGTGCCTGGAGTCCCTTCCCACCCGGTAACAGGCTTAGCAATCAGCCCCAGCATTTT
CAWSPFPPGNRLSNQPQHF
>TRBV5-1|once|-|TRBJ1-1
TGCGCCAGCAGCCCAGGGAGACGGCAACCTGAAGCTTTCTTT
CASSPGRRQPEAFF
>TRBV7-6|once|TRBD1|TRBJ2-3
TGTGCCAGCAGCTTAGATGGGACAGGGGGGACAGATACGCAGTATTTT
CASSLDGTGGTDTQYF
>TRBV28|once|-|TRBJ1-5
TGTGCCAGCAACAGGTTCTACAATCAGCCCCAGCATTTT
CASNRFYNQPQHF
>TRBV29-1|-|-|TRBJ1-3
TGCAGCGTCCGTCCGGATGGTGGAAACACCATATATTTT
CSVRPDGGNTIYF
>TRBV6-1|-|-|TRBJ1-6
TGTGCCAGCACACAGGCACCGGTATCGGGACCCCTCCACTTT
CASTQAPVSGPLHF
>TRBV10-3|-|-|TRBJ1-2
TGTGCCATCACCGGACACCCACCGTGGGATGGCTACACCTTC
CAITGHPPWDGYTF
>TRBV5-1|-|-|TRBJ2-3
TGCGCCAGCAGCTTGGCCGGGGGCGAAGATACGCAGTATTTT
CASSLAGGEDTQYF
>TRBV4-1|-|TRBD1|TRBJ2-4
TGCGCCAGCAGCCAAGTTCCTGGGGACAGACGCCTTATGATAGCCAAAAACATTCAGTACTTC
CASSQVPGDRRLMIAKNIQYF
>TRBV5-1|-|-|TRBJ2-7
TGTGCCAGCAGGGTACAGCGGGACACCGAGCAGTACTTC
CASRVQRDTEQYF
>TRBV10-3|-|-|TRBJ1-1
TGTGCCATCAGTGAGAGAATCGGGCAGGCCGAAGCTTTCTTT
CAISERIGQAEAFF
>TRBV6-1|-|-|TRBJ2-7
TGTGCCAGCAGTGAATTGAAGTACGAGCAGTACTTC
CASSELKYEQYF
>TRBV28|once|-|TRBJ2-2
TGTGCCAGCAGGGTACGATCCGGGGAGCTGTTTTTT
CASRVRSGELFF
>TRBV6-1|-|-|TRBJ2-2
TGTGCCAGCAGGAGGGGACCTTCGAACACCGGGGAGCTGTTTTTT
CASRRGPSNTGELFF
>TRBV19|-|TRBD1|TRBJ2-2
TGTGCCAGCGCAGCCCTGAGACAGGGGACGAACACCGGGGAGCTGTTTTTT
CASAALRQGTNTGELFF
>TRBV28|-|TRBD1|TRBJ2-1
TGTGCCAGCGGAGGGACAGGGGATCAGGATGAGCAGTTCTTC
CASGGTGDQDEQFF
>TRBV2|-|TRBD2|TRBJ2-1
TGTGCCAGCAGTGGGACTAGCGGGGGGGCCTTTCTTGGGCAGTTCTTC
CASSGTSGGAFLGQFF
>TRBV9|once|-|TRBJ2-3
TGTGCCAGCAGCGCACAGACTAGCACAGATACGCAGTATTTT
CASSAQTSTDTQYF
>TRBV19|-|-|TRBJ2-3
TGTGCCAGTAGTGAGTCAGGGGCGAGCACAGATACGCAGTATTTT
CASSESGASTDTQYF
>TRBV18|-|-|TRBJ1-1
TGTGCCAGCTCACGCATGCTGGACACTGAAGCTTTCTTT
CASSRMLDTEAFF
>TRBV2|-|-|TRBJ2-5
TGTGCCAGCAGAGGGATACAAGAGACCCAGTACTTC
CASRGIQETQYF
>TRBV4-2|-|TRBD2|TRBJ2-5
TGTGCCAGCAGCCAAGTAGTCGTAGCGGGGAACCAAGAGACCCAGTACTTC
CASSQVVVAGNQETQYF
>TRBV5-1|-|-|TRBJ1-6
TGCGCCAGCAGCTGGAAGACAGGCGATAATTCACCCCTCCACTTT
CASSWKTGDNSPLHF
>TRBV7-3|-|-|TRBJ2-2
TGTGCCAGCAGCTTATTCCGGACTTCGAGCACCGGGGAGCTGTTTTTT
CASSLFRTSSTGELFF
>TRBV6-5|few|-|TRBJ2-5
TGTGCCAGCAGTTACGGGGCAGGCTTTTCAGAGACCCAGTACTTC
CASSYGAGFSETQYF
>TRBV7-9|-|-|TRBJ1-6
TGTGCCAGCAGCTACCCCCATCGAAACTCACCCCTCCACTTT
CASSYPHRNSPLHF
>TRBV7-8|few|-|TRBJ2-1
TGTGCCAGCAGCCCAAGAACCCGTGCCCAACATGAGCAGTTCTTC
CASSPRTRAQHEQFF
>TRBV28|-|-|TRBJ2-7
TGTGCCAGCAGTCTAACAGCTTTTTCCTACGAGCAGTACTTC
CASSLTAFSYEQYF
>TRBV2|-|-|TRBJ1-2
TGTGCCAGCAGGGACAGCCCGTATGGCTACACCTTC
CASRDSPYGYTF
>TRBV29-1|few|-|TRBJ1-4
TGCAGCGTTGAATCTGGCTCGGCGGGAGGTAATGAAAAACTGTTTTTT
CSVESGSAGGNEKLFF
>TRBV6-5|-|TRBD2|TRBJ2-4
TGTGCCAGCAGTCCGGGACTAGCGGGGGGGTACATTCAGTACTTC
CASSPGLAGGYIQYF
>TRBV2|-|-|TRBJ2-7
TGTGCCAGCACGCAGGGGCAATACGAGCAGTACTTC
CASTQGQYEQYF
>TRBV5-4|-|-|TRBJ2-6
TGTGCCAGCAGCTTCGGGGGGCGCTCCTCTGGGGCCAACGTCCTGACTTTC
CASSFGGRSSGANVLTF
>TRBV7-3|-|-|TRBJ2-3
TGTGCCAGCAGCTTGGCGGGTGGGGATACGCAGTATTTT
CASSLAGGDTQYF
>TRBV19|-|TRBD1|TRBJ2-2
TGTGCCAGTAGTATGGGGACAGGGACTGGCACCGGGGAGCTGTTTTTT
CASSMGTGTGTGELFF
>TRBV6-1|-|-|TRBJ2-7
TGTGCCAGCAGTGGACGGGACGGAACCTACGAGCAGTACTTC
CASSGRDGTYEQYF